These T cell receptor beta chains were read from a single sample in a study of blood T cell repertoires in COVID-19. Only in-frame clones appear in the TCRdb table, and some are missing; sequencing was by immunoSEQ multiplex PCR. The data contain under 90,000 clones, 80% of them seen just once; the ten biggest clones take up about 16%. Sequences were obtained from peripheral blood. Source of these receptors: a woman of 80 years or more with active or convalescent COVID-19. Both conserved end residues are part of each CDR3. The D gene is left open where the match is weak. Clone size, where shown, is once, few, many, or a class for clones that have expanded.

CDR3 protein: CASSQETQGRWNTEAFF; CDR3 DNA: TGCGCCAGCAGCCAAGAAACCCAGGGCAGGTGGAACACTGAAGCTTTCTTT; J gene: TRBJ1-1; V gene: TRBV4-3; clone size: -; D gene: -
CDR3 protein: CASSSYRNQPQHF; CDR3 DNA: TGTGCCAGTAGTTCGTATCGCAATCAGCCCCAGCATTTT; J gene: TRBJ1-5; V gene: TRBV19; clone size: -; D gene: -
CDR3 protein: CASSLVGSLYEQYF; CDR3 DNA: TGTGCCAGCAGCTTAGTTGGCTCCCTCTACGAGCAGTACTTC; J gene: TRBJ2-7; V gene: TRBV5-8; clone size: once; D gene: -
CDR3 protein: CASRNREGTDTQYF; CDR3 DNA: TGTGCCAGTCGTAACAGGGAAGGCACAGATACGCAGTATTTT; J gene: TRBJ2-3; V gene: TRBV18; clone size: -; D gene: -
CDR3 protein: CASSTDNPGELFF; CDR3 DNA: TGTGCCAGTAGCACGGACAATCCCGGGGAGCTGTTTTTT; J gene: TRBJ2-2; V gene: TRBV11-3; clone size: -; D gene: -
CDR3 protein: CASSSRTGGNEQFF; CDR3 DNA: TGTGCCAGCAGTTCGAGGACAGGGGGCAATGAGCAGTTCTTC; J gene: TRBJ2-1; V gene: TRBV6-5; clone size: -; D gene: TRBD1
CDR3 protein: CASSLWGRGYSYEQYF; CDR3 DNA: TGTGCCAGCAGCTTGTGGGGCAGGGGGTACTCCTACGAGCAGTACTTC; J gene: TRBJ2-7; V gene: TRBV5-4; clone size: once; D gene: TRBD1
CDR3 protein: CASRGQGHYTGELFF; CDR3 DNA: TGTGCCAGCAGGGGTCAGGGACACTACACCGGGGAGCTGTTTTTT; J gene: TRBJ2-2; V gene: TRBV2; clone size: few; D gene: -
CDR3 protein: CAWSSRGAYGYTF; CDR3 DNA: TGTGCCTGGAGTAGCAGGGGCGCATATGGCTACACCTTC; J gene: TRBJ1-2; V gene: TRBV30; clone size: -; D gene: -
CDR3 protein: CSFAGFQETQYF; CDR3 DNA: TGCAGTTTTGCGGGTTTCCAAGAGACCCAGTACTTC; J gene: TRBJ2-5; V gene: TRBV29-1; clone size: -; D gene: -
CDR3 protein: CASSRDLSELYEQYF; CDR3 DNA: TGTGCCAGCAGCCGCGACTTGTCGGAGCTCTACGAGCAGTACTTC; J gene: TRBJ2-7; V gene: TRBV4-2; clone size: -; D gene: -